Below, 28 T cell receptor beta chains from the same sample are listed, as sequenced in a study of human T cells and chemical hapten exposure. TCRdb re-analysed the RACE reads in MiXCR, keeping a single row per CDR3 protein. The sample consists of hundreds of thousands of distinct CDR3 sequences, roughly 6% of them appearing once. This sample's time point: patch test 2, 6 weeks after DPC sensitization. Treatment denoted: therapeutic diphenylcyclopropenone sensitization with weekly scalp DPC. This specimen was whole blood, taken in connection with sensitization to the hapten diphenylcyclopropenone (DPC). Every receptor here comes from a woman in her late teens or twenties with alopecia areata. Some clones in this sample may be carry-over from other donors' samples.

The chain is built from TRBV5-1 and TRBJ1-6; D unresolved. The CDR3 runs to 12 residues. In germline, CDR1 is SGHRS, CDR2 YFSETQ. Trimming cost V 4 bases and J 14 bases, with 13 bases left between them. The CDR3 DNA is TGCGCCAGCAGCCCTGGTTGGGTCACCCTCCACTTT. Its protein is CASSPGWVTLHF.

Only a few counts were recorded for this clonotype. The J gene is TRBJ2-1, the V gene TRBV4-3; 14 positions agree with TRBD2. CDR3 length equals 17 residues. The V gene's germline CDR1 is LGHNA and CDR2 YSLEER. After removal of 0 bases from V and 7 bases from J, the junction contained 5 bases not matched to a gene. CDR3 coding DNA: TGCGCCAGCAGCCAAGATGCGGGACTAGCGGGGGTAAATGAGCAGTTCTTC. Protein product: CASSQDAGLAGVNEQFF.

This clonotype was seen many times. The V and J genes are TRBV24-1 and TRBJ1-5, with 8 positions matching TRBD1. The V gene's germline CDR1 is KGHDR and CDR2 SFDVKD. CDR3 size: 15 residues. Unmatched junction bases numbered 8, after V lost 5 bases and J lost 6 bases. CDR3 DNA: TGTGCCACCAGTGCCGCGGACAGGGATTTTCAGCCCCAGCATTTT. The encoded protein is CATSAADRDFQPQHF.

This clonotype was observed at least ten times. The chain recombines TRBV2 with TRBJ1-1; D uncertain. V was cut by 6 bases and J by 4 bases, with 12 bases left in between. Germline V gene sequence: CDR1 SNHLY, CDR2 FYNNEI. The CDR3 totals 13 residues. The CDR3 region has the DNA TGTGCCAGCAGCGGAATCCCCGGCACTGAAGCTTTCTTT. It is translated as CASSGIPGTEAFF.

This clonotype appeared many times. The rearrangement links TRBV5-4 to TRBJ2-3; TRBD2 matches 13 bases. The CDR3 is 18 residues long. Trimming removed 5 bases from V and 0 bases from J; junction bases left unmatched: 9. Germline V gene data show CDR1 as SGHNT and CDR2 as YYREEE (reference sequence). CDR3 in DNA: TGTGCCAGCAGTAAGCGACTAGCGGGGGGTTCTAGCACAGATACGCAGTATTTT. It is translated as CASSKRLAGGSSTDTQYF.

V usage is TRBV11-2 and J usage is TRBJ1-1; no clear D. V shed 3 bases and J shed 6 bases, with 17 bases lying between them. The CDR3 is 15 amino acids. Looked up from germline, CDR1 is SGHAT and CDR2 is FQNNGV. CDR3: CASSFRPAGVAEAFF. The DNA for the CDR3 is TGTGCCAGCAGCTTTCGTCCAGCCGGGGTAGCTGAAGCTTTCTTT.

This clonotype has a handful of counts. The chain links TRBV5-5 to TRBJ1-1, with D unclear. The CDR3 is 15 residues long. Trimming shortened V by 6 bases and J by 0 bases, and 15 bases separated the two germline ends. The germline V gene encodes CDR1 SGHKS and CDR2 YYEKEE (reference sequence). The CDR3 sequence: CASTLSAVMNTEAFF. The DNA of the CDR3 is TGTGCCAGCACCCTGAGTGCAGTCATGAACACTGAAGCTTTCTTT.

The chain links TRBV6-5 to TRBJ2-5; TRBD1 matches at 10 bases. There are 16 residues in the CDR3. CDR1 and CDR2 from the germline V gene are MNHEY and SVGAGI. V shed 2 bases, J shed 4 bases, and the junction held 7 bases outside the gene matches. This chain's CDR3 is CASSYADRGQGETQYF. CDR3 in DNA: TGTGCCAGCAGTTACGCCGACAGGGGGCAGGGAGAGACCCAGTACTTC.

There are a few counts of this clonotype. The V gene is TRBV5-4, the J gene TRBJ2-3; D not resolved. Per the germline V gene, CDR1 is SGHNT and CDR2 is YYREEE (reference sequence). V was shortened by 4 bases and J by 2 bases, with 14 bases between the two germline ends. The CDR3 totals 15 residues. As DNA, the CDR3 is TGTGCCAGCAGCCCCGGGTCTTCCCCCACAGATACGCAGTATTTT. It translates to CASSPGSSPTDTQYF.

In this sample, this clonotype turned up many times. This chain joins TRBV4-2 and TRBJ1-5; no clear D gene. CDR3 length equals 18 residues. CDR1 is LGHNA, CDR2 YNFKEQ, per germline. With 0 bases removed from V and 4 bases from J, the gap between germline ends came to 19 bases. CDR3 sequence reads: CASSQDSPNAYGNQPQHF. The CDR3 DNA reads TGTGCCAGCAGCCAAGATAGCCCGAACGCGTACGGAAATCAGCCCCAGCATTTT.

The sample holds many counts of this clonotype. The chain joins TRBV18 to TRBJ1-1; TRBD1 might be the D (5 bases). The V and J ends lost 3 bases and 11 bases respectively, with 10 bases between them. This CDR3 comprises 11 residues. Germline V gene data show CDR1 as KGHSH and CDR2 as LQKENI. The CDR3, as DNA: TGTGCCAGCTCACCCAGGGTAGGGGCTTTCTTT. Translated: CASSPRVGAFF. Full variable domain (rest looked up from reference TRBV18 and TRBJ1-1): NAGVMQNPRHLVRRRGQEARLRCSPMKGHSHVYWYRQLPEEGLKFMVYLQKENIIDESGMPKERFSAEFPKEGPSILRIQQVVRGDSAAYFCASSPRVGAFFGQGTRLTVV.

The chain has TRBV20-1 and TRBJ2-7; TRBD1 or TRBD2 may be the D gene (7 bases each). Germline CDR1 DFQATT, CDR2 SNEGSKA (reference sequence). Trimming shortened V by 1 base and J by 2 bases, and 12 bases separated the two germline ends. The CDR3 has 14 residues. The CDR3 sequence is CSARGGGQTYEQYF. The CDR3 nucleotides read TGCAGTGCTAGAGGGGGGGGACAGACCTACGAGCAGTACTTC.

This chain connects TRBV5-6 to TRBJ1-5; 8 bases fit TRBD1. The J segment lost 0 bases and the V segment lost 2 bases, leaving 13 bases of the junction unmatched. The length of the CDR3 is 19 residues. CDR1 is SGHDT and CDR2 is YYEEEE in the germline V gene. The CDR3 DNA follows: TGTGCCAGCAGCTTATCCCGGAGGACAGGGCATTATAGCAATCAGCCCCAGCATTTT. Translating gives CASSLSRRTGHYSNQPQHF. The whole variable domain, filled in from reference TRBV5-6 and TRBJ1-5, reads DAGVTQSPTHLIKTRGQQVTLRCSPKSGHDTVSWYQQALGQGPQFIFQYYEEEERQRGNFPDRFSGHQFPNYSSELNVNALLLGDSALYLCASSLSRRTGHYSNQPQHFGDGTRLSIL.

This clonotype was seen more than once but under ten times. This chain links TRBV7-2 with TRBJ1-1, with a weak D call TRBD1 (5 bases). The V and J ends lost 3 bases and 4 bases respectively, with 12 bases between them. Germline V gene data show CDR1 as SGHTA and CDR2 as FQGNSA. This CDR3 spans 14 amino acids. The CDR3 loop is CASSFQGYGTEAFF. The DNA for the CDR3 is TGTGCCAGCAGCTTCCAGGGTTACGGCACTGAAGCTTTCTTT.

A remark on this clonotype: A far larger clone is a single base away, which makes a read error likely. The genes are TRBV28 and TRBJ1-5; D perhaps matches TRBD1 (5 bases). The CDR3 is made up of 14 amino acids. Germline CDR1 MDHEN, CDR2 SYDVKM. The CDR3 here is CASSPGGSIQPQHF. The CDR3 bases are TGTGCCAGCAGCCCTGGGGGGAGCATTCAGCCCCAGCATTTT.

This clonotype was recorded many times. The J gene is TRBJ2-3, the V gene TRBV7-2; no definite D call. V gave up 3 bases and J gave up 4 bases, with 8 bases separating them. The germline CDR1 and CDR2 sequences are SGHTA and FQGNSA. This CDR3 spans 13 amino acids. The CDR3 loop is CASSLETPDTQYF. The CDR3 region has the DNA TGTGCCAGCAGCTTGGAGACACCAGATACGCAGTATTTT. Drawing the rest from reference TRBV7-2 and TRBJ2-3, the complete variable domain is GAGVSQSPSNKVTEKGKDVELRCDPISGHTALYWYRQSLGQGLEFLIYFQGNSAPDKSGLPSDRFSAERTGGSVSTLTIQRTQQEDSAVYLCASSLETPDTQYFGPGTRLTVL.

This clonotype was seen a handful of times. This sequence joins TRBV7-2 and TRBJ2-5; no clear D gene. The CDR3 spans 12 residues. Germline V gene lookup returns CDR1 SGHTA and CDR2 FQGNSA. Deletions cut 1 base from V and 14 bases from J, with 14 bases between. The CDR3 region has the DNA TGTGCCAGCAGCTTAGAGTGGTCAGTTCTTTACTTC. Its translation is CASSLEWSVLYF.

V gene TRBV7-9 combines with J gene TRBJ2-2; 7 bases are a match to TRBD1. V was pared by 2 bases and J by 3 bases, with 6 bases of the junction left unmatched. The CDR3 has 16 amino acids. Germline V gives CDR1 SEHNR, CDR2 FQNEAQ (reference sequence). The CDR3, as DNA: TGTGCCAGCAGCTTAAACAGGGGCGCTTACACCGGGGAGCTGTTTTTT. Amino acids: CASSLNRGAYTGELFF. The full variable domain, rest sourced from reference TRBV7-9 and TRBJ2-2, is DTGVSQNPRHKITKRGQNVTFRCDPISEHNRLYWYRQTLGQGPEFLTYFQNEAQLEKSRLLSDRFSAERPKGSFSTLEIQRTEQGDSAMYLCASSLNRGAYTGELFFGEGSRLTVL.

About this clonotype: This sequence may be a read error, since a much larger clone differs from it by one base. The CDR3 protein is CSVDPTLRGYNEQFF. CDR3 coding DNA: TGCAGCGTTGATCCGACACTACGCGGGTACAATGAGCAGTTCTTC. The chain combines TRBV29-1 with TRBJ2-1, with D maybe TRBD2 (5 bases). This CDR3 is built from 15 residues. V was clipped by 3 bases and J by 4 bases, with 16 bases between them. Germline V gives CDR1 SQVTM, CDR2 ANQGSEA.

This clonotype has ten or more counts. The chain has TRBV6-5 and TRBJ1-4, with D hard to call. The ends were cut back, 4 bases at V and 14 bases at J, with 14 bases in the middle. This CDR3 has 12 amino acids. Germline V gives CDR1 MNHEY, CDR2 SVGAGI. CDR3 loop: CASSSADGRLFF. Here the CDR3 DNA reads TGTGCCAGCAGTTCCGCGGACGGAAGGCTGTTTTTT.

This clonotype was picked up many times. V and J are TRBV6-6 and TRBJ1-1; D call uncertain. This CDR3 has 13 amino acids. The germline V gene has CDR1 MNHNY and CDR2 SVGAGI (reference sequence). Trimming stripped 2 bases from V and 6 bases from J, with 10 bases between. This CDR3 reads CASSYETPPEAFF. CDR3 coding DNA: TGTGCCAGCAGTTACGAAACTCCCCCTGAAGCTTTCTTT.

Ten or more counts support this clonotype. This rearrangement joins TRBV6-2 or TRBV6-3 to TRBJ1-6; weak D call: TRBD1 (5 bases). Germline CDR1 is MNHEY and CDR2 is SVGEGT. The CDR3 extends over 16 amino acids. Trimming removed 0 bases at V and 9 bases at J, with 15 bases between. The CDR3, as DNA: TGTGCCAGCAGTTACTCCCGGACAAAGCGAGGTTCACCCCTCCACTTT. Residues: CASSYSRTKRGSPLHF.

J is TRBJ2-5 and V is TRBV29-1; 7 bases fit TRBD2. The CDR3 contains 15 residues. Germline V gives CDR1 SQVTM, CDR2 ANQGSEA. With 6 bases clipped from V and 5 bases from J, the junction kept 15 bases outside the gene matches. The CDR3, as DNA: TGCAGCGTCTGGGGAGCGGGGCTTGTTGGTGAGACCCAGTACTTC. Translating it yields CSVWGAGLVGETQYF.

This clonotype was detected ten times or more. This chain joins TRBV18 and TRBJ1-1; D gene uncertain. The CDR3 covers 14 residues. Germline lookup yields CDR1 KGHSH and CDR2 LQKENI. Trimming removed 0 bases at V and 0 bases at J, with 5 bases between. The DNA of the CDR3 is TGTGCCAGCTCACCACCCTTTATGAACACTGAAGCTTTCTTT. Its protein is CASSPPFMNTEAFF.

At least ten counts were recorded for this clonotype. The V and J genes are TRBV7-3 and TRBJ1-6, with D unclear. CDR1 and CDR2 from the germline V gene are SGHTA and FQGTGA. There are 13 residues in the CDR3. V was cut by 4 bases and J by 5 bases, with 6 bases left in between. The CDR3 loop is CASSWGNNSPLHF. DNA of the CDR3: TGTGCCAGCAGCTGGGGAAATAATTCACCCCTCCACTTT.

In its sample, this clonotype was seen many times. CDR3 in amino acids: CASTPGQGVGEAFF. CDR3 sequence (DNA): TGTGCCAGCACCCCGGGACAGGGGGTCGGCGAAGCTTTCTTT. The V gene is TRBV12-3 or TRBV12-4, the J gene TRBJ1-1; 11 bases match TRBD1. J lost 8 bases, V lost 7 bases, and 9 bases had no gene match. This CDR3 spans 14 amino acids.

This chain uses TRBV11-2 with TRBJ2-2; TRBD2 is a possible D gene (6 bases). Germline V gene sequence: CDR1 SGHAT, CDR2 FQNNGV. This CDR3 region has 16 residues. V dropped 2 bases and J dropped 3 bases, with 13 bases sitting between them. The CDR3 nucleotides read TGTGCCAGCAGCTTATGGGCTAGCGTCTACACCGGGGAGCTGTTTTTT. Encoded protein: CASSLWASVYTGELFF.

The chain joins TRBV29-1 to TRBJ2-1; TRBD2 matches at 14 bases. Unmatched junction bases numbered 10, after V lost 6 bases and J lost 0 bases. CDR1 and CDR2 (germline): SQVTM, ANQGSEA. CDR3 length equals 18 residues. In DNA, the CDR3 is TGCAGCGTCTCGGGACTAGCGGGGGTTACCAGCTCCTACAATGAGCAGTTCTTC. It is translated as CSVSGLAGVTSSYNEQFF.